A single sample is the source of the 15 T cell receptor beta chains below, sequenced in a study of shared clonotypes between healthy human individuals. Sequencing used immunoSEQ multiplex PCR; TCRdb keeps in-frame clones, though not all of them. The top ten hold approximately 25% of the sample, which has around 700,000 clones, about 90% seen once. Naive CD8 cells were CD45RO-negative, positively selected for CCR7, excluding terminally differentiated effector memory CD45RA+ cells. Material: naive CD8+ T cells sorted from blood. The source of these receptors is a man aged 25-45 years in good health.

The J gene is TRBJ2-1, the V gene TRBV27; possibly TRBD2 for D (6 bases). CDR1 is MNHEY and CDR2 is SMNVEV in the germline V gene (reference sequence). This CDR3 contains 15 residues. The V end lost 2 bases, the J end lost 5 bases, and 13 bases lay between the germline ends. The CDR3 sequence: CASSLGGVGNNEQFF. The CDR3 coding sequence is TGTGCCAGCAGTTTAGGAGGGGTAGGGAACAATGAGCAGTTCTTC.

V gene TRBV9 combines with J gene TRBJ2-1, with 8 bases that match TRBD1. V lost 0 bases to trimming and J lost 4 bases; unmatched junction nucleotides: 12. The CDR3 covers 18 residues. Germline V gene sequence: CDR1 SGDLS, CDR2 YYNGEE. DNA of the CDR3: TGTGCCAGCAGCGTAGAGGGGACACGGGACAGGACTTACAATGAGCAGTTCTTC. It encodes CASSVEGTRDRTYNEQFF. Using reference TRBV9 and TRBJ2-1 for the parts outside the CDR3, the full variable domain is DSGVTQTPKHLITATGQRVTLRCSPRSGDLSVYWYQQSLDQGLQFLIQYYNGEERAKGNILERFSAQQFPDLHSELNLSSLELGDSALYFCASSVEGTRDRTYNEQFFGPGTRLTVL.

The chain links TRBV7-6 to TRBJ2-1; D is tentatively TRBD1 or TRBD2 (5 bases each). This CDR3 has 14 residues. Germline CDR1 is SGHVS and CDR2 is FNYEAQ. V dropped 4 bases and J dropped 4 bases, with 11 bases sitting between them. DNA of the CDR3: TGTGCCAGCAGCTCCGCCGGGGCGTACAATGAGCAGTTCTTC. Its translation: CASSSAGAYNEQFF.

This chain joins TRBV14 and TRBJ2-5; D is ambiguous. The V gene's germline CDR1 is SGHDN and CDR2 FVKESK. The V and J ends lost 4 bases and 1 base respectively, with 16 bases between them. This CDR3 comprises 16 residues. The CDR3 DNA is TGTGCCAGCAGCCCGGCCCCCCGTGGGGTCCAAGAGACCCAGTACTTC. This encodes CASSPAPRGVQETQYF.

This chain uses TRBV4-1 with TRBJ2-3; D remains unclear. The germline gives CDR1 MGHRA, CDR2 YSYEKL. CDR3 size: 15 residues. V was clipped by 0 bases and J by 0 bases, with 7 bases between them. The CDR3 loop is CASSQDLGSTDTQYF. The CDR3 DNA is TGCGCCAGCAGCCAAGATCTGGGTAGCACAGATACGCAGTATTTT.

The chain recombines TRBV29-1 with TRBJ2-7; the D gene could be TRBD1 or TRBD2 (5 bases each). The CDR3 contains 16 residues. Germline V gene data show CDR1 as SQVTM and CDR2 as ANQGSEA. V was trimmed by 0 bases and J by 4 bases, leaving 19 bases between them. The CDR3: CSVEDPRGVNPYEQYF. In DNA form, the CDR3 reads TGCAGCGTTGAAGATCCCCGAGGGGTAAATCCTTACGAGCAGTACTTC.

The V gene is TRBV6-6, the J gene TRBJ1-5, with D perhaps matching TRBD1 (5 bases). Germline V gives CDR1 MNHNY, CDR2 SVGAGI (reference sequence). The CDR3 runs 15 residues. V was cut by 8 bases and J by 2 bases, with 16 bases left in between. The CDR3 is CASVPREIGNQPQHF. The CDR3 coding sequence is TGTGCCAGCGTACCCAGGGAGATTGGCAATCAGCCCCAGCATTTT.

The gene calls are TRBV5-1 and TRBJ2-1; D may be TRBD1 (6 bases). Per the germline V gene, CDR1 is SGHRS and CDR2 is YFSETQ. The CDR3 is made up of 15 amino acids. V lost 9 bases, J lost 1 base, and 17 bases lay in between. The CDR3: CATTTGWGSYNEQFF. The CDR3 DNA follows: TGCGCCACCACAACAGGGTGGGGTTCCTACAATGAGCAGTTCTTC. Full variable domain (missing parts from reference TRBV5-1 and TRBJ2-1): KAGVTQTPRYLIKTRGQQVTLSCSPISGHRSVSWYQQTPGQGLQFLFEYFSETQRNKGNFPGRFSGRQFSNSRSEMNVSTLELGDSALYLCATTTGWGSYNEQFFGPGTRLTVL.

The rearrangement uses TRBV5-4 and TRBJ2-7; 7 bases agree with TRBD1. The CDR3 contains 15 residues. Trimming cost V 0 bases and J 1 base; bases outside gene matches: 4. CDR1 and CDR2 (germline): SGHNT, YYREEE (reference sequence). CDR3 residues: CASSLAPGQSYEQYF. CDR3 DNA sequence: TGTGCCAGCAGCTTGGCCCCGGGACAGTCCTACGAGCAGTACTTC.

The chain links TRBV7-3 to TRBJ2-1; D not resolved. The germline gives CDR1 SGHTA, CDR2 FQGTGA. There are 13 residues in the CDR3. The V gene lost 5 bases and the J gene lost 10 bases, with 15 bases spanning the gap. The CDR3 DNA reads TGTGCCAGCAGCGTTTTAGGTAATGCGGAGCAGTTCTTC. As protein: CASSVLGNAEQFF. Together with reference TRBV7-3 and TRBJ2-1, the CDR3 gives the full variable domain: GAGVSQTPSNKVTEKGKYVELRCDPISGHTALYWYRQSLGQGPEFLIYFQGTGAADDSGLPNDRFFAVRPEGSVSTLKIQRTERGDSAVYLCASSVLGNAEQFFGPGTRLTVL.

CDR3 sequence (DNA): TGTGCCAGCGCAAGAGCGGGAGTTGACGAGCAGTACTTC. Protein sequence: CASARAGVDEQYF. This sequence joins TRBV18 and TRBJ2-7, with 8 bases identical to TRBD2. The ends lost 8 bases at V and 5 bases at J; junction bases unmatched: 8. This CDR3 is built from 13 residues. The germline V gene encodes CDR1 KGHSH and CDR2 LQKENI.

The chain joins TRBV5-1 to TRBJ2-6; D remains ambiguous. Between the trimmed V and J ends, which lost 0 bases and 0 bases, there was a span of 10 bases. CDR1 is SGHRS and CDR2 is YFSETQ in the germline V gene. The CDR3 runs to 17 residues. The CDR3 reads CASSLGLHISGANVLTF. CDR3 DNA sequence: TGCGCCAGCAGCTTGGGGTTACACATCTCTGGGGCCAACGTCCTGACTTTC.

This clone was counted between two and nine times. V and J are TRBV19 and TRBJ1-5; D is ambiguous. Germline loops: CDR1 LNHDA, CDR2 SQIVND (reference sequence). The CDR3 spans 12 residues. V lost 5 bases, J lost 6 bases, and 8 bases lay in between. The CDR3 DNA reads as TGTGCCAGTAGTGTCGGTATTCAGCCCCAGCATTTT. Its protein product is CASSVGIQPQHF.

V is TRBV5-5 and J is TRBJ1-1, with a weak D call TRBD1 (5 bases). V lost 4 bases, J lost 0 bases, and 16 bases lay in between. Per the germline V gene, CDR1 is SGHKS and CDR2 is YYEKEE (reference sequence). The CDR3 is 16 amino acids. In nucleotides, the CDR3 is TGTGCCAGCAGCCGCGGGGCGGGATTGATGAACACTGAAGCTTTCTTT. Translation gives CASSRGAGLMNTEAFF.

V gene TRBV4-1 combines with J gene TRBJ2-7; D not resolved. There are 13 residues in the CDR3. CDR1 is MGHRA, CDR2 YSYEKL, per germline. Trimming pared 1 base from V and 5 bases from J, leaving 9 bases between. The CDR3 loop is CASSQGLDDEQYF. In DNA, the CDR3 is TGCGCCAGCAGCCAAGGGCTAGACGACGAGCAGTACTTC.